This T cell receptor beta chain was sequenced for a study of graft-versus-host responses after intestinal transplantation. Across the study: Multivisceral, liver-intestinal, or isolated intestinal transplants were given to recipients.

This table comes from immunoSEQ multiplex PCR, and its TCRdb copy is limited to in-frame clones, with some not included. The table includes about 60,000 clones, roughly 90% detected once. V lost 3 bases, J lost 3 bases, and 12 bases lay in between. In germline, CDR1 is SEHNR, CDR2 FQNEAQ (reference sequence). CDR3 length: 14 residues. Researchers processed graft tissue to release intraepithelial and lamina propria lymphocytes. V usage is TRBV7-9 and J usage is TRBJ2-7; TRBD1 is a possible D gene (7 bases). The source of this sequence is a human patient who received an intestinal transplant, so some T cells may come from the graft donor. The sequenced sample was ileum tissue, obtained more than 350 days after transplant. The CDR3 region is CASSFGGQSYEQYF. CDR3 DNA sequence: TGTGCCAGCAGCTTCGGGGGACAGAGCTACGAGCAGTACTTC.